Given below is one T cell receptor (beta chain) in context. Its antigen is as yet unknown. The sample is drawn from a study of T cells in Graves' hyperthyroidism and ophthalmopathy. Investigators excluded patients with uncontrolled infection, other autoimmune disease, pregnancy or lactation. The CDR3 length is 13 residues. V lost 6 bases, J lost 0 bases, and 8 bases lay in between. TCR beta CDR3 regions were amplified from RNA transcripts. RT-PCR in the first round (using the HTBI primer set) targeted the TCR CDR3. TCRdb reprocessed the multiplex PCR reads via MiXCR and lists one record per CDR3 protein. Found here are more than 600,000 distinct CDR3 sequences, about 16% of them singletons; the top ten hold around 8%. Regarding the study as a whole: Ophthalmopathy onset followed model prediction by a median around 6.9 months.

The sample taken for sequencing was blood. The chain has TRBV12-3 or TRBV12-4 and TRBJ1-1; D is undetermined. This receptor was identified in a man aged 18-30 years with Graves' hyperthyroidism. The CDR3 DNA reads TGTGCCAGCAGCACTCCGTTGAACACTGAAGCTTTCTTT. Its translation is CASSTPLNTEAFF.